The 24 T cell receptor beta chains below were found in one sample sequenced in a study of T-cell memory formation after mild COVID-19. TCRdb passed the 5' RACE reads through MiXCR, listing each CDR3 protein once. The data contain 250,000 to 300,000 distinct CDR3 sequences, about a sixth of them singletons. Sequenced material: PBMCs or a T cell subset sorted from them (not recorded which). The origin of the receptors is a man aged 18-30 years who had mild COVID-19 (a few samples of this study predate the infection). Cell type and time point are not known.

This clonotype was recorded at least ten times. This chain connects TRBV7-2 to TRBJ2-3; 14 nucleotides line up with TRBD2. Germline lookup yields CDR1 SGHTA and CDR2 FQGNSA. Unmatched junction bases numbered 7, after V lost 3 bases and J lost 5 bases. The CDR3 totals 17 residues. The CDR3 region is CASSFGLAGGRGDTQYF. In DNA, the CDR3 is TGTGCCAGCAGCTTTGGACTAGCGGGGGGCCGTGGAGATACGCAGTATTTT.

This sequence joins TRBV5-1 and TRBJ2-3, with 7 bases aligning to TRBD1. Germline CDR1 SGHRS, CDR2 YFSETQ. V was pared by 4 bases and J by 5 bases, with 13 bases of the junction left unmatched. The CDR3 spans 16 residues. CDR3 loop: CASSPVQGVGRDTQYF. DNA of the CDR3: TGCGCCAGCAGCCCCGTCCAGGGGGTGGGGAGAGATACGCAGTATTTT.

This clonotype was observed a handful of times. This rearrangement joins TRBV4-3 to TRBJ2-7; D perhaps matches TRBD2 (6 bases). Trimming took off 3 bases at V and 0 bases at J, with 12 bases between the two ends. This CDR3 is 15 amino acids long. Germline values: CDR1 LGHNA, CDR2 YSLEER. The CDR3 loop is CASSQWRGSSYEQYF. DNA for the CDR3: TGCGCCAGCAGCCAGTGGCGGGGAAGCTCCTACGAGCAGTACTTC.

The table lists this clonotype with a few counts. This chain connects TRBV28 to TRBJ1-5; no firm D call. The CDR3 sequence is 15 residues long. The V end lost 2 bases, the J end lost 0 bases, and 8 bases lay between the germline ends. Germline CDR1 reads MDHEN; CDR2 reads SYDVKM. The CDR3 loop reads CASSLGRLSNQPQHF. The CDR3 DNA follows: TGTGCCAGCAGTTTAGGGCGACTTAGCAATCAGCCCCAGCATTTT.

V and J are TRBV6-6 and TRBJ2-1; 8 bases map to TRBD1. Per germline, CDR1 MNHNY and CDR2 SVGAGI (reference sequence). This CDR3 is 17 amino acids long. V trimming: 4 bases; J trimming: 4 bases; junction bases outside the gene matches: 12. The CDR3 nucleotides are TGTGCCAGCAGTTCCCCGACCGGGACAGGCCCTTACAATGAGCAGTTCTTC. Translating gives CASSSPTGTGPYNEQFF.

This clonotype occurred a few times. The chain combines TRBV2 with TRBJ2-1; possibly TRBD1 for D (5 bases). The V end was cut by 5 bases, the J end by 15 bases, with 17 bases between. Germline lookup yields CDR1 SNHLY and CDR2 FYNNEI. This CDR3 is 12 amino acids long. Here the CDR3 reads CASSTDDSFRFF. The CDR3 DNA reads TGTGCCAGCAGTACAGACGACAGTTTCCGGTTCTTC.

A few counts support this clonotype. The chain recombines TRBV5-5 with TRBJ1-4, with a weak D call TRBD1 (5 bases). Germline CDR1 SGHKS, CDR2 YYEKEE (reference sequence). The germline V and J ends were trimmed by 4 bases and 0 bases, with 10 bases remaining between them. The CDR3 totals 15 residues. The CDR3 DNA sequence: TGTGCCAGCAGCCGGGGGGGAGCAACTAATGAAAAACTGTTTTTT. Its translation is CASSRGGATNEKLFF.

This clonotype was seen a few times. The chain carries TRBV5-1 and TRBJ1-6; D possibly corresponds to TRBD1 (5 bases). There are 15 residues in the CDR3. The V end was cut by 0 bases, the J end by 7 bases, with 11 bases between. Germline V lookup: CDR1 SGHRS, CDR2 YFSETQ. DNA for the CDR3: TGCGCCAGCAGCTTGGAGGTGGCAGGGAATTCACCCCTCCACTTT. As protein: CASSLEVAGNSPLHF.

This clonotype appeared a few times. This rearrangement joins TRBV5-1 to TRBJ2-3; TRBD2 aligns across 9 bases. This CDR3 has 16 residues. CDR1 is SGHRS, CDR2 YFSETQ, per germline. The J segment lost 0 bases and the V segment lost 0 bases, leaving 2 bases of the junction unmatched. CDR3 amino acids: CASSLALAGSTDTQYF. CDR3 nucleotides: TGCGCCAGCAGCTTGGCCCTAGCGGGGAGCACAGATACGCAGTATTTT.

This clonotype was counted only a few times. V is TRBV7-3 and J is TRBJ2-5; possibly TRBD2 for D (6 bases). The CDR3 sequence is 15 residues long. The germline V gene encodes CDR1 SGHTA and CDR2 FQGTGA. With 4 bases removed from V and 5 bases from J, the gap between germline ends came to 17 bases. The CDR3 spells CASSSAGLFGETQYF. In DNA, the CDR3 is TGTGCCAGCAGCTCCGCCGGACTATTTGGGGAGACCCAGTACTTC.

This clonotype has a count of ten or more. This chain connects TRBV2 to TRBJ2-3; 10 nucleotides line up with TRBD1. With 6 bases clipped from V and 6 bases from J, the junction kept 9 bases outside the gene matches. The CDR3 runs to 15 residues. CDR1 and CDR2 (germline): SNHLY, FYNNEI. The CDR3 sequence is CASRGDRGSGDTQYF. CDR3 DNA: TGTGCCAGCAGGGGGGACAGGGGATCCGGGGATACGCAGTATTTT.

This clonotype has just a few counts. The CDR3 nucleotides are TGTGCCAGCAGTTACAGGAGGGAGAACACTGAAGCTTTCTTT. Its protein product is CASSYRRENTEAFF. The chain is built from TRBV6-2 or TRBV6-3 and TRBJ1-1; D is undetermined. V was trimmed by 2 bases and J by 1 base, leaving 8 bases between them. CDR1 MNHEY and CDR2 SVGEGT come from the germline V gene. This CDR3 contains 14 residues.

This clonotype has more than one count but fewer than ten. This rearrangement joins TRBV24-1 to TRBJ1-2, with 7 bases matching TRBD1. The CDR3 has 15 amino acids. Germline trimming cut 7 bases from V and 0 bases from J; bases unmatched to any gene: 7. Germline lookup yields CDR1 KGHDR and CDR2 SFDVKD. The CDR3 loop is CATRLRGGANYGYTF. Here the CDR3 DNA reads TGTGCCACCAGACTCCGAGGGGGCGCTAACTATGGCTACACCTTC.

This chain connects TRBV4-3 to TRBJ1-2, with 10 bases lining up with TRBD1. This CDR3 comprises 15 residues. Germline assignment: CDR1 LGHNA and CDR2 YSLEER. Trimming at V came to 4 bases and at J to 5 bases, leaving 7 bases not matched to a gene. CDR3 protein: CASSRRDRGGYGYTF. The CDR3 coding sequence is TGCGCCAGCAGCCGCCGGGACAGGGGTGGGTATGGCTACACCTTC.

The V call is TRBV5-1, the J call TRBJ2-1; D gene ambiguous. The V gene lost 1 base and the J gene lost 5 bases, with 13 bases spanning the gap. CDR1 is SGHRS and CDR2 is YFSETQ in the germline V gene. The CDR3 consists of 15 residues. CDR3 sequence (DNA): TGCGCCAGCAGCTTGTGGGCGCGGTCAAACAATGAGCAGTTCTTC. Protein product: CASSLWARSNNEQFF.

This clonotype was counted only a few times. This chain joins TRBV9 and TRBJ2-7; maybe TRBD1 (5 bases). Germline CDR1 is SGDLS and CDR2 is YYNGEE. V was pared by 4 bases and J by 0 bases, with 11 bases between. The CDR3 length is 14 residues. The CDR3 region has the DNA TGTGCCAGCAGCCCAGGGATCAGCTCCTACGAGCAGTACGTC. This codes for CASSPGISSYEQYV.

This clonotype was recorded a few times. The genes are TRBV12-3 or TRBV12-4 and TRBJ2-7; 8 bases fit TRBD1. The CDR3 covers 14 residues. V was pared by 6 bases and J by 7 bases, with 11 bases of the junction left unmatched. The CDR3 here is CASSPGTGFSEQYF. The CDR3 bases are TGTGCCAGCAGCCCCGGGACAGGTTTTAGTGAGCAGTACTTC.

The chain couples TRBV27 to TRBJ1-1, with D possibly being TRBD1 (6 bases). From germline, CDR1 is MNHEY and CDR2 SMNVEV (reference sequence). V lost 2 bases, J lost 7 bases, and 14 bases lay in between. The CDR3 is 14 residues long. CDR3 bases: TGTGCCAGCAGTTTACAACAGGGAAACGGTGAAGCTTTCTTT. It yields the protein CASSLQQGNGEAFF.

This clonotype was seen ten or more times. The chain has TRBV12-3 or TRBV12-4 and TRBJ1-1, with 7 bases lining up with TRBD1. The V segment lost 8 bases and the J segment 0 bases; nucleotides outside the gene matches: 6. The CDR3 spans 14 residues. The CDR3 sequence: CASSRGLVNTEAFF. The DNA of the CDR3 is TGTGCCAGCTCGAGGGGGCTCGTGAACACTGAAGCTTTCTTT.

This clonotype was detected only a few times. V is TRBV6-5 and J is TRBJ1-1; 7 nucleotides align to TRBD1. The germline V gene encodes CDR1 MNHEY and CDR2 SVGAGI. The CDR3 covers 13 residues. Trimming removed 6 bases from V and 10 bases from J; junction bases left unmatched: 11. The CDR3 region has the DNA TGTGCCAGCAGAAGAGACAGGGATACGGTAGCTTTCTTT. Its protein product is CASRRDRDTVAFF.

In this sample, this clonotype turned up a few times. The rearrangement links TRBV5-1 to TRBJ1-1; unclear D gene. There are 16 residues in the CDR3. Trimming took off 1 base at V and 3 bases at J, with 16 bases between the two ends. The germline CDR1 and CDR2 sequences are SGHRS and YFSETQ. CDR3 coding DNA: TGCGCCAGCAGCTTGCCCAGGATCCGCGGGCACACTGAAGCTTTCTTT. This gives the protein CASSLPRIRGHTEAFF.

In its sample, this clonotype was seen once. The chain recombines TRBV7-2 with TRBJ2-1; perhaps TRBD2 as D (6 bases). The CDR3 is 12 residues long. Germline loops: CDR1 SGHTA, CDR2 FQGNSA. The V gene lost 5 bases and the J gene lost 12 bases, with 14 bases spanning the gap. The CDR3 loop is CASSKGLEGQFF. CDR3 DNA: TGTGCCAGCAGCAAGGGGCTGGAGGGGCAGTTCTTC. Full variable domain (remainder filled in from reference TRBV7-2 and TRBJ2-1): GAGVSQSPSNKVTEKGKDVELRCDPISGHTALYWYRQSLGQGLEFLIYFQGNSAPDKSGLPSDRFSAERTGGSVSTLTIQRTQQEDSAVYLCASSKGLEGQFFGPGTRLTVL.

The CDR3 DNA is TGTGCCAGCAGCTTAGCAGGGCTTATGAACACTGAAGCTTTCTTT. Translated, it gives CASSLAGLMNTEAFF. This sequence joins TRBV11-2 and TRBJ1-1; D perhaps matches TRBD1 (5 bases). Trimming removed 1 base from V and 0 bases from J, with 9 bases in between. The CDR3 runs 15 residues. The germline V gene encodes CDR1 SGHAT and CDR2 FQNNGV.

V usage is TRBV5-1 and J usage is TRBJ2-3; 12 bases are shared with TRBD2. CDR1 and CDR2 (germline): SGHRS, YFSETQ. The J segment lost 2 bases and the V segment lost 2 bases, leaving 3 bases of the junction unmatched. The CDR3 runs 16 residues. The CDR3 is CASSFASGGATDTQYF. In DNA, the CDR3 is TGCGCCAGCAGCTTTGCTAGCGGGGGGGCCACAGATACGCAGTATTTT.